What follows describes a single T cell receptor beta chain. Germline V gene lookup returns CDR1 MNHEY and CDR2 SMNVEV (reference sequence). The CDR3 is made up of 16 amino acids. The V end lost 8 bases, the J end lost 4 bases, and 24 bases lay between the germline ends. Methods used by the authors: Scientists estimated how many nucleated cells there were by amplifying reference gene primers. The repertoire was sequenced with immunoSEQ multiplex PCR; TCRdb's copy has only in-frame clones and lacks some. V, J and clone size derive from that table, while D and trimming were established from the DNA sequence. In the table there are some 71,000 clones, around 84% of which are singletons. This sample is part of a study of blood T cell repertoires in COVID-19.

The sample consisted of peripheral blood. The origin of this receptor is a woman aged 70-85 years with acute or convalescent COVID-19. This chain connects TRBV27 to TRBJ2-7; D perhaps matches TRBD1 (6 bases). The CDR3 region is CASVPVMGRGAYEQYF. The CDR3 nucleotides read TGTGCCAGCGTCCCGGTAATGGGCAGGGGAGCGTACGAGCAGTACTTC.